The 21 T cell receptor beta chains presented below share a single source sample, sequenced in a study of patients and donors after allogeneic stem cell transplantation. MiXCR was run by TCRdb on the RT-PCR reads, yielding one entry per CDR3 protein. The table records 920,000 or so distinct CDR3 sequences, 18% of them present only once. The sequencing sample was made of blood, either unsorted or a sorted T cell fraction (not recorded which). The receptors here all came from a human donor who was either an allogeneic HSCT recipient or a stem cell or donor lymphocyte infusion donor (not recorded which). It is not recorded whose cells these are; they may come from a transplant donor.

This clonotype was observed a few times. This rearrangement joins TRBV5-1 to TRBJ2-2, with TRBD1 identical over 8 bases. Germline V lookup: CDR1 SGHRS, CDR2 YFSETQ. Germline trimming cut 7 bases from V and 0 bases from J; bases unmatched to any gene: 5. This CDR3 has 15 amino acids. Here the CDR3 reads CASGEQGANTGELFF. CDR3 nucleotide sequence: TGCGCCAGCGGGGAACAGGGGGCGAACACCGGGGAGCTGTTTTTT.

This clonotype was seen only a few times. This chain joins TRBV9 and TRBJ2-1; 8 bases are a match to TRBD2. Germline assignment: CDR1 SGDLS and CDR2 YYNGEE. V lost 0 bases to trimming and J lost 6 bases; unmatched junction nucleotides: 5. The CDR3 totals 15 residues. The CDR3 spells CASSVDQRETNEQFF. As DNA, the CDR3 is TGTGCCAGCAGCGTAGACCAGCGGGAGACCAATGAGCAGTTCTTC.

This clonotype was found a few times. V gene TRBV5-1 combines with J gene TRBJ1-2, with TRBD1 as a possible D gene (5 bases). V was clipped by 3 bases and J by 7 bases, with 16 bases between them. The CDR3 is made up of 14 amino acids. Germline V gene data show CDR1 as SGHRS and CDR2 as YFSETQ. The CDR3 spells CASSSTVNQPGYTF. The CDR3 DNA reads TGCGCCAGCAGCTCGACAGTGAACCAACCTGGCTACACCTTC. Full variable domain (rest looked up from reference TRBV5-1 and TRBJ1-2): KAGVTQTPRYLIKTRGQQVTLSCSPISGHRSVSWYQQTPGQGLQFLFEYFSETQRNKGNFPGRFSGRQFSNSRSEMNVSTLELGDSALYLCASSSTVNQPGYTFGSGTRLTVV.

This chain uses TRBV4-3 with TRBJ2-3, with TRBD2 matching over 7 bases. Germline trimming cut 1 base from V and 4 bases from J; bases unmatched to any gene: 5. The CDR3 loop spans 15 amino acids. The germline V gene has CDR1 LGHNA and CDR2 YSLEER. CDR3 bases: TGCGCCAGCAGCCAAGGAGCGGGGAAGGCAGATACGCAGTATTTT. Residues: CASSQGAGKADTQYF.

This clonotype appeared many times. The chain recombines TRBV29-1 with TRBJ2-1, with TRBD1 matching over 9 bases. V lost 8 bases to trimming and J lost 5 bases; unmatched junction nucleotides: 1. Germline CDR1 and CDR2: SQVTM and ANQGSEA. The CDR3 has 11 amino acids. Here the CDR3 DNA reads TGCAGCTGGGACAGGGACAATGAGCAGTTCTTC. It yields the protein CSWDRDNEQFF.

This clonotype was found a few times. The chain links TRBV4-3 to TRBJ2-1, with 7 bases fitting TRBD1. The V and J ends lost 1 base and 9 bases, in that order; junction bases with no gene match: 6. The germline gives CDR1 LGHNA, CDR2 YSLEER. This CDR3 contains 14 residues. The CDR3 sequence: CASSQVRGGREQFF. CDR3 DNA: TGCGCCAGCAGCCAAGTCCGAGGGGGCCGTGAGCAGTTCTTC.

On this clonotype: A single base separates this from a much larger clone, so it may be a read error. The V call is TRBV29-1, the J call TRBJ2-2; D is perhaps TRBD1 or TRBD2 (5 bases each). Germline-derived CDR1 and CDR2 are SQVTM and ANQGSEA. This CDR3 has 13 residues. In DNA form, the CDR3 reads TGCAGCCTATTATCAGGGAGAACCGGGGAGCTGCTTTTT. This gives the protein CSLLSGRTGELLF.

The chain recombines TRBV4-1 with TRBJ2-1, with 9 bases matching TRBD2. Looked up from germline, CDR1 is MGHRA and CDR2 is YSYEKL. The CDR3 contains 15 residues. V lost 1 base and J lost 9; bases outside the gene matches: 7. The CDR3 here is CASSQVKVAGAEQFF. CDR3 DNA: TGCGCCAGCAGCCAAGTTAAGGTAGCGGGAGCTGAGCAGTTCTTC.

This chain links TRBV5-1 with TRBJ1-1; D is uncertain. V lost 2 bases and J lost 4, with 15 bases in between. Per germline, CDR1 SGHRS and CDR2 YFSETQ. CDR3 size: 15 residues. The CDR3 DNA follows: TGCGCCAGCAGCTTTGATAACCCCCAAGCCACTGAAGCTTTCTTT. Its translation: CASSFDNPQATEAFF.

The V and J genes are TRBV4-3 and TRBJ2-5, with TRBD1 matching 7 bases. Per germline, CDR1 LGHNA and CDR2 YSLEER. Trimming at V came to 2 bases and at J to 0 bases, leaving 3 bases not matched to a gene. This CDR3 is built from 15 residues. In DNA form, the CDR3 reads TGCGCCAGCAGCCAACAGGGACAGTACCAAGAGACCCAGTACTTC. It codes for CASSQQGQYQETQYF.

The chain links TRBV20-1 to TRBJ2-7, with D perhaps matching TRBD2 (5 bases). V lost 5 bases to trimming and J lost 0 bases, with 11 bases between them. The CDR3 is 13 amino acids. Germline V lookup: CDR1 DFQATT, CDR2 SNEGSKA (reference sequence). The CDR3 DNA follows: TGCAGTGCTTGGGCGGGTTTCTCCTACGAGCAGTACTTC. This codes for CSAWAGFSYEQYF.

This clonotype has just a few counts. This chain links TRBV6-1 with TRBJ2-1; tentative D call: TRBD2 (5 bases). The V and J ends lost 8 bases and 3 bases respectively, with 14 bases between them. In germline, CDR1 is MNHNS, CDR2 SASEGT. The CDR3 covers 14 residues. The DNA for the CDR3 is TGTGCCAGCCTAGCTAGCAGTGGCTACAATGAGCAGTTCTTC. Its translation is CASLASSGYNEQFF.

The CDR3 here is CASSLAWPEDTQYF. DNA for the CDR3: TGTGCCAGCAGCTTGGCCTGGCCCGAAGATACGCAGTATTTT. The chain is built from TRBV5-5 and TRBJ2-3; no firm D call. The CDR3 contains 14 residues. V lost 0 bases and J 5 bases, leaving 10 bases between the germline ends. The germline gives CDR1 SGHKS, CDR2 YYEKEE (reference sequence).

A single count supports this clonotype. The chain couples TRBV7-6 to TRBJ2-5; weak D call: TRBD2 (5 bases). The CDR3 is made up of 14 amino acids. Germline values: CDR1 SGHVS, CDR2 FNYEAQ. Trimming stripped 2 bases from V and 4 bases from J, with 11 bases between. As DNA, the CDR3 is TGTGCCAGCAGCTTACCCACGCGGGTAGAGACCCAGTACTTC. Translated: CASSLPTRVETQYF.

The chain has TRBV12-3 or TRBV12-4 and TRBJ2-3, with D possibly TRBD2 on 5 matching bases. V was clipped by 6 bases and J by 3 bases, with 16 bases between them. There are 15 residues in the CDR3. The CDR3 nucleotides are TGTGCCAGCAGGGGCCGAACCGGGGTTACAGATACGCAGTATTTT. This gives the protein CASRGRTGVTDTQYF.

This clonotype was picked up a small number of times. This chain joins TRBV9 and TRBJ1-2, with D hard to call. CDR3 length: 14 amino acids. Trimming left V 2 bases short and J 5 bases short, with 13 bases between. The germline gives CDR1 SGDLS, CDR2 YYNGEE. The CDR3 region has the DNA TGTGCCAGCAGCGTTAGCAGGATCCAATATGGCTACACCTTC. Residues: CASSVSRIQYGYTF.

This clonotype has just a few counts. This chain connects TRBV7-2 to TRBJ2-7; 7 bases match TRBD1. J was trimmed by 4 bases and V by 5 bases; bases with no gene match: 8. Germline V CDR1 and CDR2: SGHTA, FQGNSA. The CDR3 is made up of 14 amino acids. Here the CDR3 reads CASSRRDRQYEQYF. The DNA of the CDR3 is TGTGCCAGCAGCCGCCGGGACAGACAATACGAGCAGTACTTC. Combining the CDR3 with reference TRBV7-2 and TRBJ2-7 gives the whole variable domain GAGVSQSPSNKVTEKGKDVELRCDPISGHTALYWYRQSLGQGLEFLIYFQGNSAPDKSGLPSDRFSAERTGGSVSTLTIQRTQQEDSAVYLCASSRRDRQYEQYFGPGTRLTVT.

The chain uses TRBV11-1 and TRBJ2-3, with 13 bases fitting TRBD2. The J segment lost 0 bases and the V segment lost 5 bases, leaving 11 bases of the junction unmatched. CDR1 is SGHAT and CDR2 is FQDESV in the germline V gene (reference sequence). The CDR3 runs 19 residues. The CDR3 region is CASSLGLAGAPISTDTQYF. Here the CDR3 DNA reads TGTGCCAGCAGCCTCGGACTAGCGGGAGCGCCGATAAGCACAGATACGCAGTATTTT.

This chain uses TRBV15 with TRBJ2-7; 7 nucleotides line up with TRBD1. Germline values: CDR1 LNHNV, CDR2 YYDKDF (reference sequence). J gave up 1 base and V 1 base, and 4 bases lay outside the gene matches. This CDR3 spans 15 amino acids. Here the CDR3 reads CATSRVGTASYEQYF. CDR3 sequence (DNA): TGTGCCACCAGCAGAGTCGGGACAGCATCCTACGAGCAGTACTTC.

This clonotype turned up a few times. The V call is TRBV12-3 or TRBV12-4, the J call TRBJ1-2; D is undetermined. CDR3 length: 13 residues. Deletions cut 0 bases from V and 4 bases from J, with 6 bases between. CDR3 protein: CASSLASLYGYTF. The CDR3 nucleotides read TGTGCCAGCAGTTTAGCTTCTCTCTATGGCTACACCTTC.

The count of this clonotype is one. The chain links TRBV29-1 to TRBJ2-5, with D perhaps matching TRBD2 (7 bases). Germline loops: CDR1 SQVTM, CDR2 ANQGSEA. V was clipped by 3 bases and J by 5 bases, with 25 bases between them. The CDR3 contains 17 residues. The CDR3 region has the DNA TGCAGCGTTGACCCTAGATGGAGGGGGGGGCCGGTGGAGACCCAGTACTTC. Its protein is CSVDPRWRGGPVETQYF.